One and the same sample provided the 7 T cell receptor beta chains below, sequenced in a study of cytomegalovirus exposure and HLA in healthy donors. TCRdb's table, derived via immunoSEQ multiplex PCR, lists solely in-frame clones and lacks some. This sample has 70,000 or so clones, with about 93% found just once. The material sequenced was PBMCs. The receptors stem from a woman between 18 and 29 years old in good health and CMV-seropositive.

The rearrangement links TRBV4-1 to TRBJ2-1; perhaps TRBD1 as D (6 bases). Trimming stripped 1 base from V and 2 bases from J, with 15 bases between. This CDR3 comprises 17 residues. From germline, CDR1 is MGHRA and CDR2 YSYEKL. CDR3 sequence (DNA): TGCGCCAGCAGCCAAGTGGGACACACTGAGCCCTACAATGAGCAGTTCTTC. It is translated as CASSQVGHTEPYNEQFF.

V usage is TRBV19 and J usage is TRBJ1-5; D not certain. CDR1 LNHDA and CDR2 SQIVND come from the germline V gene (reference sequence). The length of the CDR3 is 12 residues. Trimming left V 3 bases short and J 4 bases short, with 4 bases between. In DNA form, the CDR3 reads TGTGCCAGTAGTATTCGGAATCAGCCCCAGCATTTT. It yields the protein CASSIRNQPQHF.

J is TRBJ2-7 and V is TRBV10-3; 10 nucleotides agree with TRBD1. This CDR3 has 14 amino acids. Looked up from germline, CDR1 is ENHRY and CDR2 is SYGVKD. V lost 5 bases and J lost 4; bases outside the gene matches: 5. CDR3 bases: TGTGCCATCAGTCGGGACAGGGGAGAATACGAGCAGTACTTC. This encodes CAISRDRGEYEQYF.

A few counts support this clone. This chain's CDR3 is CASSLGGTGAYNEQFF. The CDR3 nucleotides are TGTGCCAGCAGCTTAGGCGGGACAGGGGCCTACAATGAGCAGTTCTTC. The V gene is TRBV7-2, the J gene TRBJ2-1; the match to TRBD1 covers 10 bases. The CDR3 covers 16 residues. Germline trimming cut 1 base from V and 2 bases from J; bases unmatched to any gene: 2. CDR1 is SGHTA and CDR2 is FQGNSA in the germline V gene.

This chain joins TRBV7-2 and TRBJ2-1; D is possibly TRBD2 (7 bases). There are 16 residues in the CDR3. Trimming took off 4 bases at V and 2 bases at J, with 15 bases between the two ends. Germline V gene lookup returns CDR1 SGHTA and CDR2 FQGNSA. Here the CDR3 DNA reads TGTGCCAGCAGCTCCCCGGGGGGCCTAACCTACAATGAGCAGTTCTTC. Translation: CASSSPGGLTYNEQFF.

The genes are TRBV25-1 and TRBJ2-5, with 7 bases identical to TRBD2. The CDR3 covers 16 residues. Germline V CDR1 and CDR2: MGHDK, SYGVNS. Trimming took 8 bases from V and 4 from J; bases not matched to a gene: 16. DNA of the CDR3: TGTGCCAGCGCAAGAAAACGGGACTACTTACGAGAGACCCAGTACTTC. Translated: CASARKRDYLRETQYF.

The chain links TRBV7-9 to TRBJ2-2, with 7 bases identical to TRBD2. V shed 4 bases, J shed 5 bases, and the junction held 7 bases outside the gene matches. The CDR3 loop spans 15 amino acids. CDR1 is SEHNR, CDR2 FQNEAQ, per germline (reference sequence). The CDR3 here is CASSSERGRTGELFF. The CDR3 region has the DNA TGTGCCAGCAGCTCGGAGCGGGGAAGAACCGGGGAGCTGTTTTTT.